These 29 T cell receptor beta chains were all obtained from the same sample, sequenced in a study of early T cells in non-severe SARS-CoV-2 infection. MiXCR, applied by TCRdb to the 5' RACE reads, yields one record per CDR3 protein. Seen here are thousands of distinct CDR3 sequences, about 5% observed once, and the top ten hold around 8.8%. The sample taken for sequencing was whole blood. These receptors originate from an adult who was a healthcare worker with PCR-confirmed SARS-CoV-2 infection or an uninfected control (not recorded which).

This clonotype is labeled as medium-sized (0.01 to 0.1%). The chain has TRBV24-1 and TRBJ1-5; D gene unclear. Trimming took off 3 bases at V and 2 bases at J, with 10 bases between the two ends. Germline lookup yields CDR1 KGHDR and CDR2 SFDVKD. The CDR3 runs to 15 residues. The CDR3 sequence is CATSDGGRGNQPQHF. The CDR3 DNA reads TGTGCCACCAGTGATGGAGGGAGAGGCAATCAGCCCCAGCATTTT.

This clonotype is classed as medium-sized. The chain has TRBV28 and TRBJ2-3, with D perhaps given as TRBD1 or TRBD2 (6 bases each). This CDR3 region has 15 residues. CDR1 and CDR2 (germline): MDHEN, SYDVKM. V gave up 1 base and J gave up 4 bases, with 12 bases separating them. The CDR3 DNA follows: TGTGCCAGCAGTTTATTCGCTAGGGGGGCAGATACGCAGTATTTT. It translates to CASSLFARGADTQYF.

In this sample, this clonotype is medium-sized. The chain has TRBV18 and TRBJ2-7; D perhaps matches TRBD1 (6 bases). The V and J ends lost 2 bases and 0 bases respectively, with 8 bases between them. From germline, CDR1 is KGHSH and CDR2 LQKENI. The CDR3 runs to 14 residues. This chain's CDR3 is CASSPKDSSYEQYF. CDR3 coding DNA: TGTGCCAGCTCACCAAAGGACAGCTCCTACGAGCAGTACTTC.

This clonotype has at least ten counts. This CDR3 reads CASSLNWLAGGRYNEQFF. As DNA, the CDR3 is TGTGCCAGCAGTTTAAATTGGCTAGCGGGAGGCCGTTACAATGAGCAGTTCTTC. This rearrangement joins TRBV27 to TRBJ2-1; 11 bases fit TRBD2. The V segment lost 2 bases and the J segment 4 bases; nucleotides outside the gene matches: 10. Germline lookup yields CDR1 MNHEY and CDR2 SMNVEV (reference sequence). The CDR3 covers 18 residues.

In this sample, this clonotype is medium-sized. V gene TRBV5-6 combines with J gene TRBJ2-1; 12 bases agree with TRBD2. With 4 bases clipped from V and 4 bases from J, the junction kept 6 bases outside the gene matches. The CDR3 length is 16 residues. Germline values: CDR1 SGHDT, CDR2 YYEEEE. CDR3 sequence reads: CASSTVTSGGYNEQFF. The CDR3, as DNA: TGTGCCAGCAGCACAGTGACTAGCGGGGGTTACAATGAGCAGTTCTTC.

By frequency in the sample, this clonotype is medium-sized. The CDR3 DNA reads TGTGCCAGCAGTTTAGTTCGTCGGCAGGGACACAATGAGCAGTTCTTC. It translates to CASSLVRRQGHNEQFF. The chain joins TRBV12-3 or TRBV12-4 to TRBJ2-1, with D perhaps matching TRBD1 or TRBD2 (5 bases each). Trimming removed 1 base from V and 5 bases from J, with 15 bases in between. This CDR3 is 16 amino acids long.

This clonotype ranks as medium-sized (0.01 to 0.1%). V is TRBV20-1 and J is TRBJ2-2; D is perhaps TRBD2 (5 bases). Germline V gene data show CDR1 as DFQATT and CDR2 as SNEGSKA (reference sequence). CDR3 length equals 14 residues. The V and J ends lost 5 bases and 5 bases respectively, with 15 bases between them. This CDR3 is CSALSIEGTGELFF. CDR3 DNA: TGCAGTGCTTTGAGTATTGAGGGTACCGGGGAGCTGTTTTTT.

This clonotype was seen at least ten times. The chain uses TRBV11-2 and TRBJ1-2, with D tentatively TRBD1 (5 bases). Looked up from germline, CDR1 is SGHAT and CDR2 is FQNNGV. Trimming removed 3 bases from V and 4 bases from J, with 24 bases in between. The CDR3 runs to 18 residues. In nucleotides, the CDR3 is TGTGCCAGCAGCTTTTTCGGCGGTTTGGGGGGTGCGATCTATGGCTACACCTTC. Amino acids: CASSFFGGLGGAIYGYTF.

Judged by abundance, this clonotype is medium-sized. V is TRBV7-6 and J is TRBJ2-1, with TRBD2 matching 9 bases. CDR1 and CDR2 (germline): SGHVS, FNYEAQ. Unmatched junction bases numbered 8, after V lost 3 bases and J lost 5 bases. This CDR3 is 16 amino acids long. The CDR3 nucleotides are TGTGCCAGCAGCTTGGATAGTAGCGGGGGACACAATGAGCAGTTCTTC. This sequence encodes CASSLDSSGGHNEQFF.

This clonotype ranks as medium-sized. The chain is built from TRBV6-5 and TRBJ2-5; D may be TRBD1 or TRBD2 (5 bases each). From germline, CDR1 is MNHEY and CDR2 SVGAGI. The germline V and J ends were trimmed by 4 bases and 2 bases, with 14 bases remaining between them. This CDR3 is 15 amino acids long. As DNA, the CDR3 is TGTGCCAGCAGTTCCCCGGGACGGCCTCAAGAGACCCAGTACTTC. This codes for CASSSPGRPQETQYF.

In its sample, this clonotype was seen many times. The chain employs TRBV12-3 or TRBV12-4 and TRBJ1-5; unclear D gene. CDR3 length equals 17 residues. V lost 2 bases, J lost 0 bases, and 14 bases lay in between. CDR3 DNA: TGTGCCAGCAGTTTAACCCCTCAACAGAATAGCAATCAGCCCCAGCATTTT. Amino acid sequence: CASSLTPQQNSNQPQHF.

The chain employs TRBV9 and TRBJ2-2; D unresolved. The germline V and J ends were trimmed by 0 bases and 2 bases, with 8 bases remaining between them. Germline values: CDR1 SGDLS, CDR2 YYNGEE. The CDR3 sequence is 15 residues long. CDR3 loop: CASSVATGNTGELFF. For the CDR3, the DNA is TGTGCCAGCAGCGTAGCTACTGGAAACACCGGGGAGCTGTTTTTT.

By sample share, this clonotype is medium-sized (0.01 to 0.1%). The CDR3 sequence: CASSQVAVQMGYEQFF. The DNA of the CDR3 is TGTGCCAGCAGCCAAGTCGCCGTCCAAATGGGATATGAGCAGTTCTTC. This chain connects TRBV4-2 to TRBJ2-1; unclear D gene. Trimming left V 1 base short and J 8 bases short, with 18 bases between. This CDR3 is built from 16 residues. In germline, CDR1 is LGHNA, CDR2 YNFKEQ.

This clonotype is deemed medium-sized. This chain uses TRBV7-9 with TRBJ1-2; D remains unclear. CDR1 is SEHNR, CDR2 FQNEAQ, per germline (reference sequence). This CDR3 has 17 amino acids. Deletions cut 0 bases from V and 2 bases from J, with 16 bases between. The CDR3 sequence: CASSLALDKLDNYGYTF. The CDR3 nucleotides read TGTGCCAGCAGCTTAGCGCTAGACAAGTTAGACAACTATGGCTACACCTTC. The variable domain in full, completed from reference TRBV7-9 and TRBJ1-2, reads DTGVSQNPRHKITKRGQNVTFRCDPISEHNRLYWYRQTLGQGPEFLTYFQNEAQLEKSRLLSDRFSAERPKGSFSTLEIQRTEQGDSAMYLCASSLALDKLDNYGYTFGSGTRLTVV.

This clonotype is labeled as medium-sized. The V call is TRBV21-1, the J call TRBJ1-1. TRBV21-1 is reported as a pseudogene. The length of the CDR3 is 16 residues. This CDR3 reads CASSKRGRDGNTEAFF. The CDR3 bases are TGTGCCAGCAGCAAAAGGGGGAGGGACGGGAACACTGAAGCTTTCTTT.

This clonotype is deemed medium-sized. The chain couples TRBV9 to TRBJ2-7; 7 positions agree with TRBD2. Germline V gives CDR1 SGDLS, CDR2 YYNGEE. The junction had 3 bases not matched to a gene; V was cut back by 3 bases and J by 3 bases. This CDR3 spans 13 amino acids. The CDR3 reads CASSAGLIYEQYF. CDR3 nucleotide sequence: TGTGCCAGCAGCGCGGGACTAATCTACGAGCAGTACTTC.

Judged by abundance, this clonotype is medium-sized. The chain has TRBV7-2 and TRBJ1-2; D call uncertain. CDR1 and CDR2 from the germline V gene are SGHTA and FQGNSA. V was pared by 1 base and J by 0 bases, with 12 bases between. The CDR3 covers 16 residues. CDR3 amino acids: CASSLGLSLANYGYTF. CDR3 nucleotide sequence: TGTGCCAGCAGCTTAGGGCTCAGCTTAGCTAACTATGGCTACACCTTC.

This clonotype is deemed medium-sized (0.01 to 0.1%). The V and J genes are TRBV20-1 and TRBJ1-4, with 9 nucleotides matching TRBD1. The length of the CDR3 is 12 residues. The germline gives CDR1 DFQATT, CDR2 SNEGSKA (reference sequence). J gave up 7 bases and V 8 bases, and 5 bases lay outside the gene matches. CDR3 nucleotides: TGCAGTACGGACAGGGGAGCTGAAAAACTGTTTTTT. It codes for CSTDRGAEKLFF.

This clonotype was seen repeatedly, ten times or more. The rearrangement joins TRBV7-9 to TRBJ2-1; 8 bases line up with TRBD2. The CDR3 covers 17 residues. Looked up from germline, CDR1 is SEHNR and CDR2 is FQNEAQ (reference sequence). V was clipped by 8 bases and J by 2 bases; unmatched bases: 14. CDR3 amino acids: CASVGRVGGLPYNEQFF. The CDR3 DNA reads TGTGCCAGCGTCGGGAGGGTCGGGGGACTTCCCTACAATGAGCAGTTCTTC.

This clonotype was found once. The CDR3 protein is CASSLVTRIETTNHIQYF. For the CDR3, the DNA is TGTGCCAGCAGTTTGGTGACTAGAATCGAAACTACCAACCACATTCAGTACTTC. The chain uses TRBV28 and TRBJ2-4; perhaps TRBD2 as D (6 bases). The CDR3 runs 18 residues. With 3 bases removed from V and 8 bases from J, the gap between germline ends came to 26 bases. In germline, CDR1 is MDHEN, CDR2 SYDVKM.

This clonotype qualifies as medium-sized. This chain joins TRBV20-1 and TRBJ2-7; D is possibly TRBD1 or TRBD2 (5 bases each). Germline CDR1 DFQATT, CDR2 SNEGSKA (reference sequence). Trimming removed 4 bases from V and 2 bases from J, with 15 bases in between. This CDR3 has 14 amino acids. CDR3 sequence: CSAKSGEGTYEQYF. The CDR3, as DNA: TGCAGTGCTAAAAGCGGAGAGGGGACCTACGAGCAGTACTTC.

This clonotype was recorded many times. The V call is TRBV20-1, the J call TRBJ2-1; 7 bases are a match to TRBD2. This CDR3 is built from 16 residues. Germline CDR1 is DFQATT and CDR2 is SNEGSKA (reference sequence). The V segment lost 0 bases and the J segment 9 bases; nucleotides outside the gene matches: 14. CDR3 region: CSARDFLRERLGEQFF. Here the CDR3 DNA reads TGCAGTGCTAGAGATTTTTTGCGGGAGAGGTTAGGTGAGCAGTTCTTC.

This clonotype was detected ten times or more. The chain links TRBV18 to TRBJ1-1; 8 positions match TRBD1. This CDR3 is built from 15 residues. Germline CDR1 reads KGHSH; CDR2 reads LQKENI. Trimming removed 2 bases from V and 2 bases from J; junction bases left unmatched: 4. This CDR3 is CASSPGQGINTEAFF. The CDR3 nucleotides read TGTGCCAGCTCACCAGGACAGGGAATTAACACTGAAGCTTTCTTT.

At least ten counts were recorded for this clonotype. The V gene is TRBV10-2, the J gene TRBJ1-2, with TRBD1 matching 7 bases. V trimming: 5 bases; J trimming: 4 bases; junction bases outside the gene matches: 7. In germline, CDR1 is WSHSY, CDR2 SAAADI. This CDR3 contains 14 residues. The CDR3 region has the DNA TGCGCCAGCAGTAGACAGGGAAGGAGCTATGGCTACACCTTC. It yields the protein CASSRQGRSYGYTF.

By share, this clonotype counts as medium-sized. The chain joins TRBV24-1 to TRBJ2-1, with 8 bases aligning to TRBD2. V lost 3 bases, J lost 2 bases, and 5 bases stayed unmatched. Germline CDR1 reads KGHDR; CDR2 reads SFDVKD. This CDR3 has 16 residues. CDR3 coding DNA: TGTGCCACCAGTGATGTTGGGACTAGTCCCTACAATGAGCAGTTCTTC. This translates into CATSDVGTSPYNEQFF.

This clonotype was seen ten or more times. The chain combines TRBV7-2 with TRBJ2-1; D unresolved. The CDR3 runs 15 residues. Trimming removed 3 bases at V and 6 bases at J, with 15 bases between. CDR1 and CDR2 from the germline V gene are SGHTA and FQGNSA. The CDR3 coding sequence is TGTGCCAGCAGCTTTTCTTCGGGCGAATTCAATGAGCAGTTCTTC. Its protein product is CASSFSSGEFNEQFF.

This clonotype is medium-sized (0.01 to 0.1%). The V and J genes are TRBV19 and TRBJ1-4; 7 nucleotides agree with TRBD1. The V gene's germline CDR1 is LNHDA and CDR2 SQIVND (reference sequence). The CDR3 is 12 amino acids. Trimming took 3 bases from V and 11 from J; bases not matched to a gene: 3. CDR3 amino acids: CASSIGTAKLFF. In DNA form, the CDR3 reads TGTGCCAGTAGTATTGGGACAGCCAAACTGTTTTTT.

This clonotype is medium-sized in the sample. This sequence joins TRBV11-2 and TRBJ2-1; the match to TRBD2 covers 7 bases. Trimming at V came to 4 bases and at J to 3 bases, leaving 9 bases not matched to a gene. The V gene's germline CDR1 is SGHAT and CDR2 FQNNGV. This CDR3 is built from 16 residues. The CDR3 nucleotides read TGTGCCAGCAGCTCCATGGCTAGCGGCATCTACAATGAGCAGTTCTTC. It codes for CASSSMASGIYNEQFF.

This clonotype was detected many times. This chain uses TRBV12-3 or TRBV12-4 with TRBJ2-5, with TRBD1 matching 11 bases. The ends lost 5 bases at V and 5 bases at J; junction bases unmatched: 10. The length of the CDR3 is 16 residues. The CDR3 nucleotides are TGTGCCAGCAGTCAAACCGGACAGGGGGCCGAGGAGACCCAGTACTTC. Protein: CASSQTGQGAEETQYF.